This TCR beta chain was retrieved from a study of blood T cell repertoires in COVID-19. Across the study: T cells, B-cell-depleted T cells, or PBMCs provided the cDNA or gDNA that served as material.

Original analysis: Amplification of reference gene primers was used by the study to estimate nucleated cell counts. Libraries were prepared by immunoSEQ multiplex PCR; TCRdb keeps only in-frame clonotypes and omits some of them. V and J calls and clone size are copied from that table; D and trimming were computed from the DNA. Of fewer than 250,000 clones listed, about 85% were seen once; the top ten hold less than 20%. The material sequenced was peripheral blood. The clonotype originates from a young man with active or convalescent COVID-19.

CDR3 protein: CASSPPADRNYEQYF. CDR3 coding DNA: TGTGCCAGCAGCCCGCCCGCCGACAGGAATTACGAGCAGTACTTC. This rearrangement joins TRBV7-2 to TRBJ2-7; D may be TRBD1 (6 bases). The CDR3 consists of 15 residues. Between the trimmed V and J ends, which lost 5 bases and 4 bases, there was a span of 18 bases. Germline CDR1 SGHTA, CDR2 FQGNSA. Together with reference TRBV7-2 and TRBJ2-7, the CDR3 gives the full variable domain: GAGVSQSPSNKVTEKGKDVELRCDPISGHTALYWYRQSLGQGLEFLIYFQGNSAPDKSGLPSDRFSAERTGGSVSTLTIQRTQQEDSAVYLCASSPPADRNYEQYFGPGTRLTVT.